This TCR beta chain was recorded in a study of blood T cells in healthy people across ages. V was clipped by 3 bases and J by 0 bases, with 14 bases between them. This CDR3 is built from 16 residues. Germline assignment: CDR1 LNHNV and CDR2 YYDKDF (reference sequence). Alongside a J-beta primer mix, a sample-barcoded 5' primer served in a second PCR lasting about 6 to 12 cycles. TCRdb reprocessed the 5' RACE reads via MiXCR and lists one record per CDR3 protein. The table records around 1.7 million distinct CDR3 sequences, 25% to 30% of them present only once. A word on this clonotype: This may stem from a read error, because a much larger clone lies one nucleotide away.

Sequenced sample: blood. The V call is TRBV15, the J call TRBJ2-5; D is possibly TRBD1 (6 bases). This TCR was recovered from a woman aged 30 to 39 in good health. The chain's CDR3 is CATSSDDRQDQETQYF. The CDR3 DNA is TGTGCCACCAGCAGCGACGACAGACAGGACCAAGAGACCCAGTACTTC.